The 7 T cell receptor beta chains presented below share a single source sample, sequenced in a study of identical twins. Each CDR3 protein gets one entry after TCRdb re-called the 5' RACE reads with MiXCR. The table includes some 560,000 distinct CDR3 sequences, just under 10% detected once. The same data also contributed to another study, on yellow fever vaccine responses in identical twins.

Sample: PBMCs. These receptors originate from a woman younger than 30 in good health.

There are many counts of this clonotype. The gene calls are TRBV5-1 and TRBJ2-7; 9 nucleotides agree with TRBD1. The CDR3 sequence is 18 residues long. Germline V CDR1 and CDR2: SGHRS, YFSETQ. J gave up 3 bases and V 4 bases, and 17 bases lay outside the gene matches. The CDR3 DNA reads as TGCGCCAGCAGCAGAATAGGACAGGGGAGAATCGGGCGCTACGAGCAGTACTTC. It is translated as CASSRIGQGRIGRYEQYF.

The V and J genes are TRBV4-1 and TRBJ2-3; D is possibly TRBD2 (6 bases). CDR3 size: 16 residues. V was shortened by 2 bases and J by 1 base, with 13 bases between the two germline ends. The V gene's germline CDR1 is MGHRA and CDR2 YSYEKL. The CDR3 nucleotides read TGCGCCAGCAGCCAAACAACTAGCCGCGGCACAGATACGCAGTATTTT. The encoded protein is CASSQTTSRGTDTQYF.

In nucleotides, the CDR3 is TGTGCCAGCAGTTTCTCGGGGGGGGCCACTGAGCAGTTCTTC. Translating gives CASSFSGGATEQFF. The chain uses TRBV27 and TRBJ2-1; 8 nucleotides match TRBD2. V was pared by 3 bases and J by 9 bases, with 7 bases of the junction left unmatched. In germline, CDR1 is MNHEY, CDR2 SMNVEV (reference sequence). This CDR3 comprises 14 residues.

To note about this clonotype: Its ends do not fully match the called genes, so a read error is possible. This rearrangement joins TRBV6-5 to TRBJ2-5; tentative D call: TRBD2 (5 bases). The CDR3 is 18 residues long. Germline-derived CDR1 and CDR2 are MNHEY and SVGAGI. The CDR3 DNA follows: TGTGCCAGCAGCTACTCGGGGATAGCCGGGCGCGCGGGAGAGACCCAGTACTTC. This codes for CASSYSGIAGRAGETQYF.

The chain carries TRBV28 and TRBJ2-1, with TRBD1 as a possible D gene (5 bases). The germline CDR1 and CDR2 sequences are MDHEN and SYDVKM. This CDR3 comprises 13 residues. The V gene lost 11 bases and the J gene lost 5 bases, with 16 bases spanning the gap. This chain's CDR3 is CALGQGSNNEQFF. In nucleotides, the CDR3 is TGTGCCCTTGGGCAGGGTTCGAACAATGAGCAGTTCTTC. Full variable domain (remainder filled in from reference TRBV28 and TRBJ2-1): DVKVTQSSRYLVKRTGEKVFLECVQDMDHENMFWYRQDPGLGLRLIYFSYDVKMKEKGDIPEGYSVSREKKERFSLILESASTNQTSMYLCALGQGSNNEQFFGPGTRLTVL.

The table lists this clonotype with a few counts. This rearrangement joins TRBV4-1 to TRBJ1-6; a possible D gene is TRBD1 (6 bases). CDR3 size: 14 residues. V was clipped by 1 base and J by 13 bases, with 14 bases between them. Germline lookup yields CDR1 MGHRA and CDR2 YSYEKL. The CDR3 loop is CASSQVQGLLPLHF. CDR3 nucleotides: TGCGCCAGCAGCCAAGTACAGGGTCTCCTTCCCCTCCACTTT.

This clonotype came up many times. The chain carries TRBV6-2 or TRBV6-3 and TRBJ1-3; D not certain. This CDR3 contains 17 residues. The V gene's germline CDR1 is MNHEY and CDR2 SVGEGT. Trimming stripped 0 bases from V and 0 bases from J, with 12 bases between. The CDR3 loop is CASSYSLGDRSGNTIYF. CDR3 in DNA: TGTGCCAGCAGTTACTCCCTCGGGGATCGCTCTGGAAACACCATATATTTT.